The 22 T cell receptor beta chains in this list originate from one sample, sequenced in a study of T cells in Graves' hyperthyroidism and ophthalmopathy. Amplification of TCR beta CDR3 regions used RNA as the template. The HTBI primer set was used in a first-round RT-PCR of the TCR CDR3. In TCRdb, the multiplex PCR reads were re-called with MiXCR into one record per CDR3 protein. Of fewer than 700,000 distinct CDR3 sequences in the sample, around 15% were seen once. The sequenced sample consisted of blood. These receptors all come from a woman in her 30s with Graves' hyperthyroidism.

This clonotype appeared many times. J is TRBJ2-7 and V is TRBV11-2, with a tentative D call TRBD2 (6 bases). This CDR3 is built from 11 residues. Between the trimmed V and J ends, which lost 6 bases and 7 bases, there was a span of 10 bases. Germline lookup yields CDR1 SGHAT and CDR2 FQNNGV. Here the CDR3 DNA reads TGTGCCAGCAGTCCACGGGGGGAGCAGTACTTC. Its protein product is CASSPRGEQYF.

J is TRBJ2-5 and V is TRBV24-1; D uncertain. CDR1 is KGHDR and CDR2 is SFDVKD in the germline V gene. V lost 4 bases and J lost 1, with 6 bases in between. The CDR3 is 13 amino acids. This chain's CDR3 is CATSEPSQETQYF. CDR3 DNA sequence: TGTGCCACCAGTGAGCCCTCCCAAGAGACCCAGTACTTC.

Notes on this clonotype: A much bigger clone sits one base away, suggesting this may be a read error. This chain joins TRBV27 and TRBJ1-5; D is ambiguous. The CDR3 is made up of 16 amino acids. The germline V gene encodes CDR1 MNHEY and CDR2 SMNVEV (reference sequence). The CDR3 DNA reads as TGTGCCAGCAGTCCAGGACTCGGACGTGGCAATCAGCGCCAGCATTTT. Its translation is CASSPGLGRGNQRQHF.

This clonotype was seen ten or more times. This chain uses TRBV20-1 with TRBJ2-7, with D uncertain. Per germline, CDR1 DFQATT and CDR2 SNEGSKA (reference sequence). V was shortened by 5 bases and J by 0 bases, with 14 bases between the two germline ends. The CDR3 extends over 14 amino acids. This CDR3 reads CSASDRKSSYEQYF. DNA for the CDR3: TGCAGTGCTTCCGACCGAAAAAGCTCCTACGAGCAGTACTTC.

This clonotype was seen more than once but under ten times. V is TRBV11-3 and J is TRBJ2-5; D might be TRBD1 or TRBD2, each matching 5 bases. This CDR3 has 17 residues. Trimming cost V 5 bases and J 2 bases, with 21 bases left between them. Germline V lookup: CDR1 SGHNT, CDR2 YENEEA. The CDR3: CASSTKEADNIQETQYF. The DNA of the CDR3 is TGTGCCAGCAGCACAAAGGAGGCGGACAACATACAAGAGACCCAGTACTTC.

This clonotype was seen a few times. The chain employs TRBV2 and TRBJ2-7; TRBD2 might be the D (5 bases). Deletions cut 0 bases from V and 5 bases from J, with 5 bases between. The CDR3 consists of 12 residues. Looked up from germline, CDR1 is SNHLY and CDR2 is FYNNEI. The CDR3 protein is CASSEAGDEQYF. CDR3 in DNA: TGTGCCAGCAGTGAAGCGGGAGACGAGCAGTACTTC.

Notes on this clonotype: This may stem from a read error, because a much larger clone lies one nucleotide away. The chain has TRBV27 and TRBJ2-7, with D hard to call. Between the trimmed V and J ends, which lost 6 bases and 2 bases, there was a span of 14 bases. This CDR3 is built from 14 residues. Germline loops: CDR1 MNHEY, CDR2 SMNVEV (reference sequence). CDR3 in DNA: TGTGCCAGCAGGGAACACCCGAGCCCCTACGAGCAGTACTTC. Translation gives CASREHPSPYEQYF.

This clonotype was seen at least ten times. This rearrangement joins TRBV27 to TRBJ1-2, with 8 bases lining up with TRBD1. The germline CDR1 and CDR2 sequences are MNHEY and SMNVEV (reference sequence). The CDR3 is 14 residues long. Trimming took 5 bases from V and 4 from J; bases not matched to a gene: 6. This CDR3 reads CASSGQGAFYGYTF. The CDR3 nucleotides read TGTGCCAGCAGTGGCCAGGGGGCCTTCTATGGCTACACCTTC.

V is TRBV11-2 and J is TRBJ2-2; D gene ambiguous. In germline, CDR1 is SGHAT, CDR2 FQNNGV. V dropped 3 bases and J dropped 4 bases, with 9 bases sitting between them. CDR3 size: 14 residues. In nucleotides, the CDR3 is TGTGCCAGCAGCTTGAATGGAGTCACCGGGGAGCTGTTTTTT. Translation: CASSLNGVTGELFF.

This clonotype was counted ten times or more. V usage is TRBV3-1 and J usage is TRBJ2-7; maybe TRBD2 (5 bases). Trimming took off 4 bases at V and 1 base at J, with 11 bases between the two ends. This CDR3 has 14 residues. The germline V gene has CDR1 LGHDT and CDR2 YNNKEL (reference sequence). CDR3 in DNA: TGTGCCAGCAGCCCCAGAGTAGCGTCCTACGAGCAGTACTTC. Translating gives CASSPRVASYEQYF.

This clonotype showed up just a few times. The chain recombines TRBV4-3 with TRBJ1-4, with D perhaps matching TRBD1 (5 bases). The CDR3 covers 17 residues. V gave up 3 bases and J gave up 7 bases, with 21 bases separating them. Germline assignment: CDR1 LGHNA and CDR2 YSLEER. The DNA of the CDR3 is TGCGCCAGCAGCCAGTCAAACCGGGGCCCTCCTCCTGAAAAACTGTTTTTT. Translated: CASSQSNRGPPPEKLFF.

About this clonotype: With a much larger clone just one base away, this may be a read error. The gene calls are TRBV7-2 and TRBJ2-4; 7 positions agree with TRBD2. Germline V gene lookup returns CDR1 SGHTA and CDR2 FQGNSA. Unmatched junction bases numbered 4, after V lost 5 bases and J lost 0 bases. The CDR3 loop spans 15 amino acids. This chain's CDR3 is CASSGGDRAKNIQYF. CDR3 in DNA: TGTGCCAGCAGCGGGGGGGACCGAGCCAAAAACATTCAGTACTTC. The full variable domain, in which reference TRBV7-2 and TRBJ2-4 provide the parts outside the CDR3, is GAGVSQSPSNKVTEKGKDVELRCDPISGHTALYWYRQSLGQGLEFLIYFQGNSAPDKSGLPSDRFSAERTGGSVSTLTIQRTQQEDSAVYLCASSGGDRAKNIQYFGAGTRLSVL.

This clonotype was recorded at least ten times. The chain combines TRBV6-5 with TRBJ2-7; D remains ambiguous. Trimming removed 2 bases from V and 5 bases from J, with 25 bases in between. The CDR3 covers 18 residues. Germline V lookup: CDR1 MNHEY, CDR2 SVGAGI. CDR3 coding DNA: TGTGCCAGCAGTTACGATGGCACCGGTATAGCTGTTGACCACGAGCAGTACTTC. Translated: CASSYDGTGIAVDHEQYF.

This clonotype was detected only a few times. J is TRBJ2-5 and V is TRBV28, with TRBD2 identical over 8 bases. The CDR3 spans 16 residues. Trimming removed 6 bases from V and 3 bases from J; junction bases left unmatched: 12. Germline V gives CDR1 MDHEN, CDR2 SYDVKM. In DNA, the CDR3 is TGTGCCAGCAGCCCTCCAGGGGCGGGAGGAAAAGAGACCCAGTACTTC. It codes for CASSPPGAGGKETQYF.

This clonotype occurred many times. The chain links TRBV28 to TRBJ2-3, with TRBD2 matching 11 bases. With V trimmed by 2 bases and J by 1 base, 5 bases remained unmatched. CDR3 length: 17 residues. Germline V lookup: CDR1 MDHEN, CDR2 SYDVKM. The CDR3 bases are TGTGCCAGCAGTTTAGTAGCGGGAGGGCCCGGCACAGATACGCAGTATTTT. Translation: CASSLVAGGPGTDTQYF.

This clonotype was seen many times. V is TRBV6-6 and J is TRBJ1-5; tentative D call: TRBD1 (5 bases). This CDR3 has 16 amino acids. Germline V gene sequence: CDR1 MNHNY, CDR2 SVGAGI (reference sequence). V was shortened by 0 bases and J by 2 bases, with 11 bases between the two germline ends. The CDR3 loop is CASSYSTIGGNQPQHF. The CDR3 DNA follows: TGTGCCAGCAGTTACTCGACAATAGGGGGCAATCAGCCCCAGCATTTT.

This clonotype was seen more than once but under ten times. The chain is built from TRBV27 and TRBJ2-7, with D perhaps matching TRBD2 (6 bases). Looked up from germline, CDR1 is MNHEY and CDR2 is SMNVEV (reference sequence). With 4 bases removed from V and 5 bases from J, the gap between germline ends came to 18 bases. CDR3 length: 15 amino acids. The CDR3 protein is CASSSLATPRDEQYF. CDR3 DNA: TGTGCCAGCAGTTCGCTAGCGACCCCCAGGGACGAGCAGTACTTC.

The chain is built from TRBV5-1 and TRBJ2-3, with 10 bases identical to TRBD2. In germline, CDR1 is SGHRS, CDR2 YFSETQ. V lost 9 bases and J lost 5; bases outside the gene matches: 9. The CDR3 runs to 14 residues. The CDR3 reads CANGPSGGGDTQYF. CDR3 bases: TGCGCCAACGGCCCCAGCGGGGGGGGAGATACGCAGTATTTT.

This clonotype was seen at least ten times. This chain links TRBV7-2 with TRBJ2-7; 7 bases align to TRBD2. The CDR3 covers 14 residues. Germline trimming cut 1 base from V and 3 bases from J; bases unmatched to any gene: 3. Germline V lookup: CDR1 SGHTA, CDR2 FQGNSA. CDR3 amino acids: CASSLDGGSYEQYF. The CDR3 DNA follows: TGTGCCAGCAGCTTAGATGGCGGGAGCTACGAGCAGTACTTC.

This clonotype showed up just a few times. This chain joins TRBV11-3 and TRBJ1-2; TRBD1 is a possible D gene (6 bases). Germline-derived CDR1 and CDR2 are SGHNT and YENEEA. V was clipped by 5 bases and J by 4 bases, with 23 bases between them. This CDR3 has 17 residues. Here the CDR3 DNA reads TGTGCCAGCAGCCAAACCGGCGGGGGGGCGCGCCCCTATGGCTACACCTTC. The encoded protein is CASSQTGGGARPYGYTF.

This clonotype has ten or more counts. This chain uses TRBV7-2 with TRBJ2-1; D ambiguous. Trimming left V 1 base short and J 6 bases short, with 13 bases between. CDR3 size: 15 residues. Germline loops: CDR1 SGHTA, CDR2 FQGNSA. The CDR3 loop is CASSLDLARSNEQFF. DNA of the CDR3: TGTGCCAGCAGCTTAGATTTGGCTAGATCCAATGAGCAGTTCTTC.

The V call is TRBV5-1, the J call TRBJ2-5, with 7 bases fitting TRBD1. The CDR3 extends over 15 amino acids. Per the germline V gene, CDR1 is SGHRS and CDR2 is YFSETQ. Trimming took 4 bases from V and 2 from J; bases not matched to a gene: 8. CDR3 amino acids: CASSAGTAPQETQYF. Here the CDR3 DNA reads TGCGCCAGCAGCGCTGGGACAGCACCTCAAGAGACCCAGTACTTC.